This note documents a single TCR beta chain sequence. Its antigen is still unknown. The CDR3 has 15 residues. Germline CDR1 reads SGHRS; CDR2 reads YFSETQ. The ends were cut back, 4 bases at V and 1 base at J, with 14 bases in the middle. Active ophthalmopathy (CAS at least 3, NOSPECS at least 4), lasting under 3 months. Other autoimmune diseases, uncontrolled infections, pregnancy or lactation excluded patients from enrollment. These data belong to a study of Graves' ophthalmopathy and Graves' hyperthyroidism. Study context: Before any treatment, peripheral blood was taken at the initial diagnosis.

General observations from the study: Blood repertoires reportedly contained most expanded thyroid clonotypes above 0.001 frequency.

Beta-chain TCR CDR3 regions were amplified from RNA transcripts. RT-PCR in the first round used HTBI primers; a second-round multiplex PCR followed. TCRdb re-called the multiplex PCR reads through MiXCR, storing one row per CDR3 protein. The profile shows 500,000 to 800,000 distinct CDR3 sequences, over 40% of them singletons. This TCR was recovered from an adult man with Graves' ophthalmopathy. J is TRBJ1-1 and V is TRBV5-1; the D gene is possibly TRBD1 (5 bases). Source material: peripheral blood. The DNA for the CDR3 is TGCGCCAGCAGCGGGTCCGGGACGGCGAACACTGAAGCTTTCTTT. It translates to CASSGSGTANTEAFF.